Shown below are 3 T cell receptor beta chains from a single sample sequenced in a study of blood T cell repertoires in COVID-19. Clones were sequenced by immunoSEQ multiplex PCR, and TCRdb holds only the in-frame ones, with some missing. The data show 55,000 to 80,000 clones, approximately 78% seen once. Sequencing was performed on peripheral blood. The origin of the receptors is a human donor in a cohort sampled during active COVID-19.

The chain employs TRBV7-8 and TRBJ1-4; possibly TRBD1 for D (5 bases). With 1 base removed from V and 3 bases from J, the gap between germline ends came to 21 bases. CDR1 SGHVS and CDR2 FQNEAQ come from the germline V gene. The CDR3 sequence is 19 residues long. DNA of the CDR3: TGTGCCAGCAGCTTAGGATCCCTCACAGGCCATCCAGCTAATGAAAAACTGTTTTTT. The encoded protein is CASSLGSLTGHPANEKLFF. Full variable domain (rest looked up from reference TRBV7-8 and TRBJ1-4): GAGVSQSPRYKVAKRGQDVALRCDPISGHVSLFWYQQALGQGPEFLTYFQNEAQLDKSGLPSDRFFAERPEGSVSTLKIQRTQQEDSAVYLCASSLGSLTGHPANEKLFFGSGTQLSVL.

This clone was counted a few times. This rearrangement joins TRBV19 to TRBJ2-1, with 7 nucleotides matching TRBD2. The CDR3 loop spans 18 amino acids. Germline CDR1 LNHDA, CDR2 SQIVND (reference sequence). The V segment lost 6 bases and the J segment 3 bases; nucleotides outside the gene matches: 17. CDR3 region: CASRGRAGRGSIYNEQFF. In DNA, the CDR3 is TGTGCCAGTAGGGGAAGGGCGGGGCGGGGGAGCATCTACAATGAGCAGTTCTTC.

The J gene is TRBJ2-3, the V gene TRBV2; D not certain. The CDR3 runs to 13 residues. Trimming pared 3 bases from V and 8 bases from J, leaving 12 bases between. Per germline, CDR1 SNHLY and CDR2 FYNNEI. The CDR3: CASSENGQATQYF. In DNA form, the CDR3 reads TGTGCCAGCAGTGAGAATGGTCAGGCTACGCAGTATTTT.